Below, 22 T cell receptor beta chains from the same sample are listed, as sequenced in a study of T cell responses to AZD1222 COVID-19 vaccine. Profiled with immunoSEQ multiplex PCR; TCRdb holds only in-frame clones, not every one. The profile shows 100,000 to 130,000 clones, 87% of them singletons. Specimen: peripheral blood, collected 28 days after the second AZD1222 dose. The origin of the receptors is an adult who received the AZD1222 COVID-19 vaccine.

This chain connects TRBV19 to TRBJ1-5, with D possibly matching TRBD1 (5 bases). Trimming left V 6 bases short and J 0 bases short, with 18 bases between. The germline V gene has CDR1 LNHDA and CDR2 SQIVND (reference sequence). The CDR3 contains 17 residues. The CDR3 region has the DNA TGTGCCAGTAGAGCTTCATCCGGGACGGATAGCAATCAGCCCCAGCATTTT. Translation gives CASRASSGTDSNQPQHF.

The rearrangement joins TRBV20-1 to TRBJ1-2; D is undetermined. V dropped 1 base and J dropped 4 bases, with 4 bases sitting between them. This CDR3 region has 11 residues. The germline CDR1 and CDR2 sequences are DFQATT and SNEGSKA (reference sequence). The CDR3 is CSARGGYGYTF. The CDR3 nucleotides read TGCAGTGCTAGAGGGGGCTATGGCTACACCTTC.

In DNA, the CDR3 is TGTGCCAGCAGTGAAATAGGACAGGCTCAGGGAGAAAAACTGTTTTTT. Its protein is CASSEIGQAQGEKLFF. The V call is TRBV6-1, the J call TRBJ1-4; TRBD1 aligns across 7 bases. Germline CDR1 MNHNS, CDR2 SASEGT. Trimming cost V 2 bases and J 8 bases; bases outside gene matches: 11. This CDR3 spans 16 amino acids.

The gene calls are TRBV19 and TRBJ2-7; TRBD1 matches 9 bases. The CDR3 has 15 amino acids. Germline values: CDR1 LNHDA, CDR2 SQIVND (reference sequence). The ends lost 7 bases at V and 3 bases at J; junction bases unmatched: 10. The CDR3 here is CASTEAPGQGYEQYF. The CDR3 region has the DNA TGTGCCAGTACCGAAGCGCCGGGACAGGGCTACGAGCAGTACTTC.

The chain carries TRBV7-2 and TRBJ1-4; TRBD1 matches 10 bases. V trimming: 5 bases; J trimming: 7 bases; junction bases outside the gene matches: 4. CDR1 SGHTA and CDR2 FQGNSA come from the germline V gene. The CDR3 totals 14 residues. In DNA form, the CDR3 reads TGTGCCAGCAGCCGGGACAGGGGAAGTGAAAAACTGTTTTTT. Protein sequence: CASSRDRGSEKLFF.

V and J are TRBV5-4 and TRBJ1-2, with D perhaps matching TRBD1 (5 bases). Deletions cut 0 bases from V and 4 bases from J, with 10 bases between. Per the germline V gene, CDR1 is SGHNT and CDR2 is YYREEE (reference sequence). The length of the CDR3 is 14 residues. CDR3 DNA: TGTGCCAGCAGCTTGGAGGGTAGGGGCTATGGCTACACCTTC. Protein sequence: CASSLEGRGYGYTF.

This clone has just one count. The chain carries TRBV19 and TRBJ2-2, with a tentative D call TRBD1 (6 bases). Germline V gene data show CDR1 as LNHDA and CDR2 as SQIVND (reference sequence). V gave up 7 bases and J gave up 4 bases, with 16 bases separating them. The CDR3 is 15 amino acids. Here the CDR3 DNA reads TGTGCCAGTAAGGGTCTCAGGGGATCCACCGGGGAGCTGTTTTTT. It translates to CASKGLRGSTGELFF.

This clone turned up a few times. This sequence joins TRBV12-3 or TRBV12-4 and TRBJ1-1; possible D gene TRBD1, 5 bases. Trimming removed 3 bases from V and 8 bases from J, with 10 bases in between. The CDR3 covers 12 residues. The CDR3 region has the DNA TGTGCCAGCAGTTTGGTGACAGAAGAAGCTTTCTTT. The encoded protein is CASSLVTEEAFF.

V and J are TRBV3-1 (or the pseudogene TRBV3-2) and TRBJ1-6; the D gene is possibly TRBD1 (5 bases). The germline V gene encodes CDR1 LGHDT and CDR2 YNNKEL (reference sequence). V lost 4 bases and J lost 4, with 11 bases in between. CDR3 length: 15 amino acids. CDR3 residues: CASSPQTAYNSPLHF. The DNA of the CDR3 is TGTGCCAGCAGCCCTCAGACAGCATATAATTCACCCCTCCACTTT.

The V gene is TRBV24-1, the J gene TRBJ2-3, with TRBD2 as a possible D gene (6 bases). V lost 0 bases and J lost 1, with 10 bases in between. This CDR3 spans 16 amino acids. Per germline, CDR1 KGHDR and CDR2 SFDVKD. CDR3 nucleotides: TGTGCCACCAGTGATTTGGCTAGCGATGGCACAGATACGCAGTATTTT. Translated, it gives CATSDLASDGTDTQYF.

J is TRBJ1-2 and V is TRBV12-3 or TRBV12-4; D perhaps matches TRBD1 (5 bases). Trimming took 5 bases from V and 4 from J, leaving 11 bases between them. This CDR3 spans 13 amino acids. CDR3: CASSGGARYGYTF. The DNA of the CDR3 is TGTGCCAGCAGTGGAGGGGCCCGCTATGGCTACACCTTC.

The chain couples TRBV27 to TRBJ2-1, with 8 bases aligning to TRBD2. The J segment lost 7 bases and the V segment lost 0 bases, leaving 5 bases of the junction unmatched. Per the germline V gene, CDR1 is MNHEY and CDR2 is SMNVEV (reference sequence). This CDR3 is built from 15 residues. The CDR3, as DNA: TGTGCCAGCAGTTTATCCAGCGGGGGCTTTAATGAGCAGTTCTTC. Translation gives CASSLSSGGFNEQFF.

This clone turned up a few times. The chain couples TRBV18 to TRBJ1-1, with D maybe TRBD1 (6 bases). Germline V gives CDR1 KGHSH, CDR2 LQKENI. Trimming stripped 6 bases from V and 11 bases from J, with 13 bases between. The CDR3 is 11 residues long. The CDR3 region is CASSVGQVAFF. The CDR3 nucleotides read TGTGCCAGCTCCGTGGGACAAGTGGCTTTCTTT.

The genes are TRBV11-2 and TRBJ2-7; D gene uncertain. Germline assignment: CDR1 SGHAT and CDR2 FQNNGV. V was pared by 1 base and J by 1 base, with 5 bases between. There are 13 residues in the CDR3. CDR3 sequence reads: CASSLVRSYEQYF. CDR3 sequence (DNA): TGTGCCAGCAGCTTAGTCAGGTCCTACGAGCAGTACTTC.

This sequence joins TRBV7-6 and TRBJ2-2, with 8 positions matching TRBD1. The CDR3 spans 15 residues. Losses at the gene ends were 6 bases for V and 1 base for J; bases not matched to a gene: 4. Germline CDR1 reads SGHVS; CDR2 reads FNYEAQ. For the CDR3, the DNA is TGTGCCAGCAGTCTGGGACAGGAGAACACCGGGGAGCTGTTTTTT. Encoded protein: CASSLGQENTGELFF.

The chain has TRBV5-1 and TRBJ2-5, with D perhaps TRBD1 (6 bases). The CDR3 has 15 amino acids. Germline assignment: CDR1 SGHRS and CDR2 YFSETQ. Trimming took 0 bases from V and 5 from J, leaving 14 bases between them. CDR3 in amino acids: CASSLAAGEPETQYF. The CDR3 coding sequence is TGCGCCAGCAGCTTGGCTGCAGGGGAACCCGAGACCCAGTACTTC.

The chain employs TRBV4-3 and TRBJ1-3; no definite D call. Looked up from germline, CDR1 is LGHNA and CDR2 is YSLEER. V lost 2 bases and J lost 0, with 14 bases in between. The CDR3 length is 17 residues. The chain's CDR3 is CASSQSVTAFSGNTIYF. In DNA, the CDR3 is TGCGCCAGCAGCCAATCTGTAACCGCTTTCTCTGGAAACACCATATATTTT.

This chain connects TRBV21-1 to TRBJ1-2; the table's D call of TRBD1 was not tested on the DNA. TRBV21-1 is a pseudogene locus. The length of the CDR3 is 15 residues. CDR3 amino acids: CASTRQIPRSYGYTF. CDR3 nucleotide sequence: TGTGCCAGCACCAGACAGATCCCAAGGAGCTATGGCTACACCTTC.

In this sample, this clone turned up a few times. The V call is TRBV29-1, the J call TRBJ1-2; possibly TRBD1 for D (5 bases). The CDR3 sequence is 13 residues long. V lost 3 bases and J 11 bases, leaving 19 bases between the germline ends. The germline gives CDR1 SQVTM, CDR2 ANQGSEA. The CDR3 loop reads CSVDVGGTTGYTF. The DNA of the CDR3 is TGCAGCGTTGACGTGGGCGGGACGACGGGATACACCTTC.

The rearrangement uses TRBV19 and TRBJ2-7, with 7 bases aligning to TRBD1. This CDR3 contains 16 residues. V dropped 3 bases and J dropped 2; count of bases not matched to a gene: 10. Per the germline V gene, CDR1 is LNHDA and CDR2 is SQIVND (reference sequence). This CDR3 is CASSITPGQSTYEQYF. The CDR3 nucleotides read TGTGCCAGTAGTATCACTCCGGGACAGTCAACCTACGAGCAGTACTTC.

The rearrangement links TRBV9 to TRBJ1-2; 9 nucleotides align to TRBD1. Losses at the gene ends were 3 bases for V and 2 bases for J; bases not matched to a gene: 11. In germline, CDR1 is SGDLS, CDR2 YYNGEE. The length of the CDR3 is 17 residues. Written as DNA, the CDR3 is TGTGCCAGCAGCGCCCGGGACAGGGCCTGGGACAACTATGGCTACACCTTC. Encoded protein: CASSARDRAWDNYGYTF.

CDR3 sequence (DNA): TGTGCCAGCAGCTCCCAGGGATTACGCACCGGGGAGCTGTTTTTT. Translated: CASSSQGLRTGELFF. V usage is TRBV7-7 and J usage is TRBJ2-2; maybe TRBD1 (5 bases). This CDR3 region has 15 residues. Trimming removed 4 bases from V and 4 bases from J, with 13 bases in between. Germline assignment: CDR1 SSHAT and CDR2 FNYEAQ (reference sequence).